This T cell receptor (beta chain) came from a study of blood T cell repertoires in COVID-19. Background on the study: Sites in the United States, Italy and Spain provided acute and convalescent COVID-19 samples.

The CDR3 is 14 amino acids. The germline gives CDR1 LGHDT, CDR2 YNNKEL (reference sequence). V was cut by 4 bases and J by 5 bases, with 13 bases left in between. In the original workflow: Amplified reference gene primers provided the basis for estimating nucleated cell counts. The protocol was immunoSEQ multiplex PCR, while the TCRdb copy is restricted to in-frame clones and leaves out a portion. V, J and clone size were drawn from that table, and D and trimming were deduced from the DNA. The sample contains 300,000 to 500,000 clones, roughly 90% of which appear only once. The sequencing input was PBMCs or T cells enriched from blood (not recorded which). The receptor comes from a woman under 40 with acute COVID-19. The genes are TRBV3-1 (or the pseudogene TRBV3-2) and TRBJ2-3, with D perhaps TRBD1 (5 bases). DNA for the CDR3: TGTGCCAGCAGCCTCCTAGGGGATGGAGATACGCAGTATTTT. It specifies CASSLLGDGDTQYF.